This T cell receptor beta chain was captured by sequencing in a study of PD-1 blockade in classical Hodgkin lymphoma. Relapses following autologous stem cell transplantation were seen in all patients, with brentuximab vedotin exposure varying. This clone is judged medium-sized. As yet, its antigen is unknown. The V gene lost 0 bases and the J gene lost 0 bases, with 20 bases spanning the gap. The CDR3 has 19 residues. Germline CDR1 and CDR2: SGDLS and YYNGEE. The assay was immunoSEQ multiplex PCR, and TCRdb's table has in-frame clones only and misses some. The sample yields about 41,000 clones, approximately 83% seen once. Study-wide findings and caveats: Exclusion applied to patients who initiated nivolumab less than 1 year following ASCT. In CD4+ cells, TCR diversity went up significantly by C4D1, but in CD8+ cells it did not.

The sample was peripheral blood mononuclear cells (PBMCs), taken at baseline. The chain recombines TRBV9 with TRBJ2-3; possibly TRBD2 for D (5 bases). The TCR sequence derives from a human donor with classical Hodgkin lymphoma. For the CDR3, the DNA is TGTGCCAGCAGCGTAGGCCCCCCACGAGCGGACGATAGCACAGATACGCAGTATTTT. Amino acids: CASSVGPPRADDSTDTQYF.